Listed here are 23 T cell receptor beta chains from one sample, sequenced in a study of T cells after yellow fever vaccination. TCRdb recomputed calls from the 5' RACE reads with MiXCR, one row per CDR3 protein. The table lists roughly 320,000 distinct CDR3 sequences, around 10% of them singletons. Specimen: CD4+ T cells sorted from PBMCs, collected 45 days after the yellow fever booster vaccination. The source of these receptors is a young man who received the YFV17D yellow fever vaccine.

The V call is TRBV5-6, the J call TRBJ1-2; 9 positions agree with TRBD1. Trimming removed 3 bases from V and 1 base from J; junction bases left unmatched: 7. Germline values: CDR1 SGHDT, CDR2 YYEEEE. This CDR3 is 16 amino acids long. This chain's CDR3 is CASSSYYRGRNYGYTF. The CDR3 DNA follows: TGTGCCAGCAGCTCGTACTACAGGGGGCGTAACTATGGCTACACCTTC.

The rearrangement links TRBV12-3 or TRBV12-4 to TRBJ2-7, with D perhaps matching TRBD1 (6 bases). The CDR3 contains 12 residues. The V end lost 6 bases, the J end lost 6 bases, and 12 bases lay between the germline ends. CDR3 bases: TGTGCCAGCAGCCGCACAGGGACCGAGCAGTACTTC. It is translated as CASSRTGTEQYF.

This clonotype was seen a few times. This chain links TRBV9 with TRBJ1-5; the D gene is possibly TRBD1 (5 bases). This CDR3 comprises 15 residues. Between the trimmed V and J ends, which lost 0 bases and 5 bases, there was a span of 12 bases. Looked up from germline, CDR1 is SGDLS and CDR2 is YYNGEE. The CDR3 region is CASSVDPGRDQPQHF. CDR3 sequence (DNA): TGTGCCAGCAGCGTAGACCCAGGCAGGGATCAGCCCCAGCATTTT.

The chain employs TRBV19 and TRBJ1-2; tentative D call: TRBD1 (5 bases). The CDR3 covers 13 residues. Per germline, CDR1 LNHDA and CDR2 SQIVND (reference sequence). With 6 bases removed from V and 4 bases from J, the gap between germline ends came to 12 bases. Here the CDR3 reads CASSRADTYGYTF. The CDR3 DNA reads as TGTGCCAGTAGCAGGGCCGACACCTATGGCTACACCTTC. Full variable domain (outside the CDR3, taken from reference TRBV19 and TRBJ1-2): DGGITQSPKYLFRKEGQNVTLSCEQNLNHDAMYWYRQDPGQGLRLIYYSQIVNDFQKGDIAEGYSVSREKKESFPLTVTSAQKNPTAFYLCASSRADTYGYTFGSGTRLTVV.

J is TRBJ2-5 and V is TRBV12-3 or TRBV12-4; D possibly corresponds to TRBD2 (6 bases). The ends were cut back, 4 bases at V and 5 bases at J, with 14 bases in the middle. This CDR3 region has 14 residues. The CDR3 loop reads CASSYHGGMETQYF. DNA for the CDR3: TGTGCCAGCAGTTATCACGGAGGGATGGAGACCCAGTACTTC.

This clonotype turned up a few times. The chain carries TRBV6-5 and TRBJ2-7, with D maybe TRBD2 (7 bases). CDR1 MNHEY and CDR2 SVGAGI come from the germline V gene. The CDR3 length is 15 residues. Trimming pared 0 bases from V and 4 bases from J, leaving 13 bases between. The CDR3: CASSYSSGGAYEQYV. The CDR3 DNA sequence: TGTGCCAGCAGTTACTCTTCGGGGGGCGCATACGAGCAGTACGTC.

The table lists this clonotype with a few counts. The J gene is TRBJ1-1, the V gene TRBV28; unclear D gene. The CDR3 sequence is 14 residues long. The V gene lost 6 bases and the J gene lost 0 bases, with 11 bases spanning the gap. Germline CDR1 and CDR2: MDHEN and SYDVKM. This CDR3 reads CASSLIPMNTEAFF. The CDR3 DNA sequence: TGTGCCAGCAGCCTCATACCTATGAACACTGAAGCTTTCTTT.

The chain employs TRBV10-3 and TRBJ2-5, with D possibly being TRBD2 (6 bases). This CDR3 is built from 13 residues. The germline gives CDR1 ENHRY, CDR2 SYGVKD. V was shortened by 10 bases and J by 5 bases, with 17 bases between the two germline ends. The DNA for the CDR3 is TGTGCCAGCGCACGCGGGGACGGGGAGACCCAGTACTTC. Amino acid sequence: CASARGDGETQYF.

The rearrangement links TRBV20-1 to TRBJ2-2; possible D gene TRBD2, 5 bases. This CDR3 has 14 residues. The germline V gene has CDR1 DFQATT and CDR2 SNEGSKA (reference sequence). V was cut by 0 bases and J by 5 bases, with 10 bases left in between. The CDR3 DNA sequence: TGCAGTGCTAGAGATTCCCGGGGAACCGGGGAGCTGTTTTTT. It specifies CSARDSRGTGELFF.

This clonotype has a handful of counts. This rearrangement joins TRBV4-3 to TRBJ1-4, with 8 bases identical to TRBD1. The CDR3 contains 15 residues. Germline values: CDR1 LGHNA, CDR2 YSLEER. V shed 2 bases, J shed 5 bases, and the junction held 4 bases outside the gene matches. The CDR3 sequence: CASSQQGARNEKLFF. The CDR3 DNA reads TGCGCCAGCAGCCAACAGGGGGCTAGAAATGAAAAACTGTTTTTT.

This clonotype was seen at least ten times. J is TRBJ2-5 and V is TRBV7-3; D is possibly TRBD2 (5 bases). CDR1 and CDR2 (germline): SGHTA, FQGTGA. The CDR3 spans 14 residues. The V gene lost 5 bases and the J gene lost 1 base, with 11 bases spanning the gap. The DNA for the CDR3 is TGTGCCAGCAGCCCTGGACTGGCCCAAGAGACCCAGTACTTC. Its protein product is CASSPGLAQETQYF.

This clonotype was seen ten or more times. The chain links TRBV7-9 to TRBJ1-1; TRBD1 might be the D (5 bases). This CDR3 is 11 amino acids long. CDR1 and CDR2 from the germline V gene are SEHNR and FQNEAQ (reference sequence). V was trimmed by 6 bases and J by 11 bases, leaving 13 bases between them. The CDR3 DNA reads TGTGCCAGCAGTCGAACACAGGAGGCTTTCTTT. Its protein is CASSRTQEAFF.

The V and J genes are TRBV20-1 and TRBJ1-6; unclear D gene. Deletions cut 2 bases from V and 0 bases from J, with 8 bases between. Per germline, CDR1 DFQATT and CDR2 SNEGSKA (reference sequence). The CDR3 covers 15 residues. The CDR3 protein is CSARPQSSYNSPLHF. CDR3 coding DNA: TGCAGTGCTAGACCACAGAGCTCCTATAATTCACCCCTCCACTTT.

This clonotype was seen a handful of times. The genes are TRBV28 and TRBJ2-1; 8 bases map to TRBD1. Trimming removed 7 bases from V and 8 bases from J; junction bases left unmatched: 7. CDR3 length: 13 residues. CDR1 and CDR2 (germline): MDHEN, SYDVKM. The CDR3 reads CASMRSGGHEQFF. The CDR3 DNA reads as TGTGCCAGCATGAGGTCAGGGGGCCATGAGCAGTTCTTC.

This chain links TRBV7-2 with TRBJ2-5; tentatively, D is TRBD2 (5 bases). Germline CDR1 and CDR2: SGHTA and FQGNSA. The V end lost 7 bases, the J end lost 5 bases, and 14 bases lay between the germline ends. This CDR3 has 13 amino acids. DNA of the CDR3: TGTGCCAGCATCCGAGGGTCCCTTGAGACCCAGTACTTC. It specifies CASIRGSLETQYF.

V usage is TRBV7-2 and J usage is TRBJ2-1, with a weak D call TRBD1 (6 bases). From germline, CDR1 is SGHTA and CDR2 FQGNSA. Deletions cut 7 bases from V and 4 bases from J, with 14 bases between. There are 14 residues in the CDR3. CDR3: CASKTGTIYNEQFF. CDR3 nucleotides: TGTGCCAGCAAAACCGGGACAATTTACAATGAGCAGTTCTTC.

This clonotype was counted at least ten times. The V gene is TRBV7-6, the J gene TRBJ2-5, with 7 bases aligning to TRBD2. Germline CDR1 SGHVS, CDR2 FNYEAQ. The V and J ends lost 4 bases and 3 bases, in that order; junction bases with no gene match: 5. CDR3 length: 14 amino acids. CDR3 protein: CASSSDRGEETQYF. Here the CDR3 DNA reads TGTGCCAGCAGCTCCGACCGGGGGGAAGAGACCCAGTACTTC.

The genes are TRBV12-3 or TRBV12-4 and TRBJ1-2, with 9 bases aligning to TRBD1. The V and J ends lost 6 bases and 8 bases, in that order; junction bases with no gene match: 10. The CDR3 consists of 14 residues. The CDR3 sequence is CASSPLQGAYGYTF. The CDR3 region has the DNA TGTGCCAGCAGCCCGTTACAGGGGGCCTACGGCTACACCTTC.

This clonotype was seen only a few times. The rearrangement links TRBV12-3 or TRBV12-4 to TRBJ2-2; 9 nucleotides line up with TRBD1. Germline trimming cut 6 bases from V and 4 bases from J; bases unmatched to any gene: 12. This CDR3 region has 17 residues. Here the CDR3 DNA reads TGTGCCAGCAGCAACCGGGACAGGGTGTTAGGCACCGGGGAGCTGTTTTTT. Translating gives CASSNRDRVLGTGELFF.

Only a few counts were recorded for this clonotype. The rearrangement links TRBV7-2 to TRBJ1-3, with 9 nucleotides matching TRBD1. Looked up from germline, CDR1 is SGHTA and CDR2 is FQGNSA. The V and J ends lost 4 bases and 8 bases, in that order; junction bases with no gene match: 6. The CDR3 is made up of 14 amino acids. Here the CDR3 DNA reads TGTGCCAGCAGCTGGGGACAGGGAGGAGACACCATATATTTT. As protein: CASSWGQGGDTIYF.

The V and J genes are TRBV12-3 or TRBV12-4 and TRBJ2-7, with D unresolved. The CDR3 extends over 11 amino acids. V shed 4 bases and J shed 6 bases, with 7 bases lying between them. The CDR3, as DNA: TGTGCCAGCAGTTCCGATGGCGAGCAGTACTTC. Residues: CASSSDGEQYF.

The CDR3 loop reads CASSAEPDRDMARAYF. CDR3 bases: TGCGCCAGCAGCGCCGAACCGGACAGGGACATGGCACGGGCGTACTTC. V and J are TRBV4-1 and TRBJ2-5; TRBD1 matches 8 bases. In germline, CDR1 is MGHRA, CDR2 YSYEKL. V shed 5 bases and J 13 bases; nucleotides not matched to a gene: 21. This CDR3 has 16 residues.

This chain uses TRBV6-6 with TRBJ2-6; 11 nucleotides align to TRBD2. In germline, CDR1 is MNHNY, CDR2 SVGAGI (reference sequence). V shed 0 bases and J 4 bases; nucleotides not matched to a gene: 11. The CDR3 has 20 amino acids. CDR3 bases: TGTGCCAGCAGTTACTCGACCCCTCGACTAGCGGGGTCAGGGGCCAACGTCCTGACTTTC. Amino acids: CASSYSTPRLAGSGANVLTF.